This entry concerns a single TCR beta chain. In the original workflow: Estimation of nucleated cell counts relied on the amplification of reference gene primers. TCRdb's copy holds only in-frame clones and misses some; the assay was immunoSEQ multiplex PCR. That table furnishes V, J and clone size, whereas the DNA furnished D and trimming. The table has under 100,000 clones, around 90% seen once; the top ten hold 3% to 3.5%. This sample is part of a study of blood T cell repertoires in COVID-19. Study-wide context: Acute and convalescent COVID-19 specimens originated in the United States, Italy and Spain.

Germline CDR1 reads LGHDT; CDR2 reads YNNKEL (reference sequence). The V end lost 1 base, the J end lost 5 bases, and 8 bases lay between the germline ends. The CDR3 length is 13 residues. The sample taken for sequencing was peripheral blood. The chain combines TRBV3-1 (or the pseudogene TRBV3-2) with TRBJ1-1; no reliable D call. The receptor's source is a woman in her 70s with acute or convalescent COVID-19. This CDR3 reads CASSQGLRTEAFF. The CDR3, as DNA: TGTGCCAGCAGCCAAGGATTGCGGACTGAAGCTTTCTTT.